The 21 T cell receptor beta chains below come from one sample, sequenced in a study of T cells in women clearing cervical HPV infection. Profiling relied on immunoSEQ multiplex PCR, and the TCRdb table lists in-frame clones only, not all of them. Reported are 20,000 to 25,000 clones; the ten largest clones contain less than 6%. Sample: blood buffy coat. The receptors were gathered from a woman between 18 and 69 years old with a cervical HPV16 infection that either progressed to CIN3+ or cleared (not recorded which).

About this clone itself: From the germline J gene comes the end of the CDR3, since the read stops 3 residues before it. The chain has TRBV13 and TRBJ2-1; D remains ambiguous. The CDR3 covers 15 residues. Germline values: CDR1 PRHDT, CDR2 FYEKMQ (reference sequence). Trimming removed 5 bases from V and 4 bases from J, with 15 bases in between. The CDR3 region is CASSAPIEPYNEQFF. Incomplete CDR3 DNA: TGTGCCAGCAGCGCCCCTATCGAACCATACAATGAG.

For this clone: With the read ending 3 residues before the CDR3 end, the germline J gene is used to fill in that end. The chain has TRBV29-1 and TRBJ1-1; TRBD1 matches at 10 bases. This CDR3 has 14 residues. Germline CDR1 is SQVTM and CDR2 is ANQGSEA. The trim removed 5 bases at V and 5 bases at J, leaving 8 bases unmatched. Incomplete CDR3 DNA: TGCAGCGTTTCGACAGGGGGCCCCGTTACTGAA. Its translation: CSVSTGGPVTE. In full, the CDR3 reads CSVSTGGPVTEAFF. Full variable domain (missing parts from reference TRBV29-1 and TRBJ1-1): SAVISQKPSRDICQRGTSLTIQCQVDSQVTMMFWYRQQPGQSLTLIATANQGSEATYESGFVIDKFPISRPNLTFSTLTVSNMSPEDSSIYLCSVSTGGPVTEAFFGQGTRLTVV.

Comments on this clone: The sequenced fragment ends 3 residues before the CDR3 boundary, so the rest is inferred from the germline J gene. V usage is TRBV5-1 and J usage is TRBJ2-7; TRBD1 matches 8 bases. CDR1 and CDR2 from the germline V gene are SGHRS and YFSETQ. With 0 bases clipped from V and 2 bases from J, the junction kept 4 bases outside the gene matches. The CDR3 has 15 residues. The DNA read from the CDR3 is TGCGCCAGCAGCTTGGACACAGGGGGTCCCTACGAG. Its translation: CASSLDTGGPYE. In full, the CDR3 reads CASSLDTGGPYEQYF.

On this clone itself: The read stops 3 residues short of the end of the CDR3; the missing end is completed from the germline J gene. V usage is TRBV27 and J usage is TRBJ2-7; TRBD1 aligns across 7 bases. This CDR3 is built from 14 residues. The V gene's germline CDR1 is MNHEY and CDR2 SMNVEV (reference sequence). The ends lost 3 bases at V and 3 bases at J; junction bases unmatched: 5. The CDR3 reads CASSFRRDSYEQYF. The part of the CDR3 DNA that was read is TGTGCCAGCAGTTTTCGAAGGGACAGCTACGAG.

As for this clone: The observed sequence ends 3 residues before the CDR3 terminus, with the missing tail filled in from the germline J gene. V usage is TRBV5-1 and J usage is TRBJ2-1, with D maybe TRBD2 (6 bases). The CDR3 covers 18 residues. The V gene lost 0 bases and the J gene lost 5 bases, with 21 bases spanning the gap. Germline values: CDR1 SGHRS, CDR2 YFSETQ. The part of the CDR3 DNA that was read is TGCGCCAGCAGCTTGGGAGGTGGAGCTCGGGGGACCGACAATGAG. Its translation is CASSLGGGARGTDNE. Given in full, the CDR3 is CASSLGGGARGTDNEQFF. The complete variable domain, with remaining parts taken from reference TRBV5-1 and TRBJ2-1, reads KAGVTQTPRYLIKTRGQQVTLSCSPISGHRSVSWYQQTPGQGLQFLFEYFSETQRNKGNFPGRFSGRQFSNSRSEMNVSTLELGDSALYLCASSLGGGARGTDNEQFFGPGTRLTVL.

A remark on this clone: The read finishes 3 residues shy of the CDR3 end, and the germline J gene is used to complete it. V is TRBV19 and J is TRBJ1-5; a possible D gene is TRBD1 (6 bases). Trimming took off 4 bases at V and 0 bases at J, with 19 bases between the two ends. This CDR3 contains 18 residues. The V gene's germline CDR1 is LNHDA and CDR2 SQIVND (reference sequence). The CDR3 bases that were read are TGTGCCAGTAGTACACAGGCCGGGGGGCCTTATAGCAATCAGCCC. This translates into CASSTQAGGPYSNQP. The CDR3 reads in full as CASSTQAGGPYSNQPQHF. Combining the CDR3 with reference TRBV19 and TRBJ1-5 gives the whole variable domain DGGITQSPKYLFRKEGQNVTLSCEQNLNHDAMYWYRQDPGQGLRLIYYSQIVNDFQKGDIAEGYSVSREKKESFPLTVTSAQKNPTAFYLCASSTQAGGPYSNQPQHFGDGTRLSIL.

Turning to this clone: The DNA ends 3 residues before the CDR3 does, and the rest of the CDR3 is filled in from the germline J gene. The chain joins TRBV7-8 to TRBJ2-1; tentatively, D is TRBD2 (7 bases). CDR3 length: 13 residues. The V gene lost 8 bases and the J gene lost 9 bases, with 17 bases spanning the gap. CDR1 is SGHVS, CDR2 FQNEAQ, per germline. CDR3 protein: CASVGGGAFEQFF. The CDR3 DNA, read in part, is TGTGCCAGCGTGGGAGGGGGGGCCTTTGAG.

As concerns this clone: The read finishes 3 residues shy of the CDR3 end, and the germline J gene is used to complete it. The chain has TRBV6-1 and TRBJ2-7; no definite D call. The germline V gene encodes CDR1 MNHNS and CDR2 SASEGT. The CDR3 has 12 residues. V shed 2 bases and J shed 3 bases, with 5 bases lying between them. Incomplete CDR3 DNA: TGTGCCAGCAGTGAATCCAGCTACGAG. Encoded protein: CASSESSYE. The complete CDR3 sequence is CASSESSYEQYF.

CDR3 DNA, as far as it was read: TGTGCCAGTAGTATCCGGTCGAGTGGCGAG. Protein product: CASSIRSSGE. The whole CDR3 sequence reads CASSIRSSGEQYF. The chain uses TRBV19 and TRBJ2-7; no clear D gene. The read halts 3 residues ahead of the CDR3 end, with the missing end drawn from the germline J gene. V was pared by 3 bases and J by 6 bases, with 12 bases between. Germline V CDR1 and CDR2: LNHDA, SQIVND (reference sequence). This CDR3 contains 13 residues.

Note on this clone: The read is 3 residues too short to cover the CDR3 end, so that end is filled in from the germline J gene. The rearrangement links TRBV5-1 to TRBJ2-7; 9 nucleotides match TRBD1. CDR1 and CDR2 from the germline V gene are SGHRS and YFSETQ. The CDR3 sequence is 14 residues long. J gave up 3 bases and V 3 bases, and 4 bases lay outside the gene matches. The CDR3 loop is CASSSGQGFYEQYF. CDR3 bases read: TGCGCCAGCAGCTCGGGACAGGGCTTCTACGAG.

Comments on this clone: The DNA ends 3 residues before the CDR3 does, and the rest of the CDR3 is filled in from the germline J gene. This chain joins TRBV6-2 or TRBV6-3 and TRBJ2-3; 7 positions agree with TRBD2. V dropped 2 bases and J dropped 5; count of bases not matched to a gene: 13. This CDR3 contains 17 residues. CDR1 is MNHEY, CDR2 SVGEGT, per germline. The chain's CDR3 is CASSYQRGGRPGDTQYF. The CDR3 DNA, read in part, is TGTGCCAGCAGTTACCAGCGGGGAGGCCGCCCCGGAGATACG.

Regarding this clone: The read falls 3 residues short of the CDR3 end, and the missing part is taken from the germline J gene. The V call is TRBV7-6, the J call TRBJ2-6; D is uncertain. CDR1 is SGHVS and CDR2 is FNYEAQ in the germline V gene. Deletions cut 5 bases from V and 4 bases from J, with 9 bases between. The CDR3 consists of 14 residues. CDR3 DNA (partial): TGTGCCAGCAGCCCCGCCGGGGGGGCCAACGTC. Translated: CASSPAGGANV. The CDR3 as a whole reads CASSPAGGANVLTF.

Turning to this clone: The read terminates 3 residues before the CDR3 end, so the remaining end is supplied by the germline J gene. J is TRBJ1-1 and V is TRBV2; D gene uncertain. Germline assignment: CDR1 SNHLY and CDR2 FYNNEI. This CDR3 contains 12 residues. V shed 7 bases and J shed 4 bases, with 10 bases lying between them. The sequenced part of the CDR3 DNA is TGTGCCAGCAAGCGGGTGTCCACTGAA. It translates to CASKRVSTE. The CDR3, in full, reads CASKRVSTEAFF. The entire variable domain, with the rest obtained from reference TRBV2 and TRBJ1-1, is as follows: EPEVTQTPSHQVTQMGQEVILRCVPISNHLYFYWYRQILGQKVEFLVSFYNNEISEKSEIFDDQFSVERPDGSNFTLKIRSTKLEDSAMYFCASKRVSTEAFFGQGTRLTVV.

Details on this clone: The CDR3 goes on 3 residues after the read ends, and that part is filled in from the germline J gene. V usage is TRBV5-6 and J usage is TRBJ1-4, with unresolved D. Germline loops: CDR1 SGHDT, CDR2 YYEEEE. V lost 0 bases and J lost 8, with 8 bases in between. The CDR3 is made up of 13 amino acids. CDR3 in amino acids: CASSLGGAEKLFF. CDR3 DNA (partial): TGTGCCAGCAGCTTGGGAGGAGCGGAAAAA.

The CDR3 reads CASGAGVNQETQYF. CDR3 DNA, as far as it was read: TGTGCCAGTGGGGCAGGGGTAAATCAAGAGACC. This chain joins TRBV10-3 and TRBJ2-5, with TRBD1 as a possible D gene (6 bases). The read ends 3 residues before the CDR3 terminus; that terminus is restored from the germline J gene. The CDR3 runs 14 residues. The germline V gene has CDR1 ENHRY and CDR2 SYGVKD. V was cut by 10 bases and J by 2 bases, with 17 bases left in between.

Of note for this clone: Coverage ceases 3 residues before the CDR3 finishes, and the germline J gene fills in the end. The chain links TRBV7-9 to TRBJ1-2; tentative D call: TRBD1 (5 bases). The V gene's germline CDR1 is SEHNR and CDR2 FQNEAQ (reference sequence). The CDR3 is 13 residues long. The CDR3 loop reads CATTGGVTYDYTF. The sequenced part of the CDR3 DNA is TGTGCCACCACTGGGGGGGTGACCTACGAC.

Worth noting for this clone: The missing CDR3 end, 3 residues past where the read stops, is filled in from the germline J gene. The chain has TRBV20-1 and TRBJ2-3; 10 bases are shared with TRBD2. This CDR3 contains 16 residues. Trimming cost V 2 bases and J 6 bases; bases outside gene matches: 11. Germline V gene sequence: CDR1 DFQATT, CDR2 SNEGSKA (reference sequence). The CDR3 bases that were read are TGCAGTGCTAGAAGCCTCAGAGCGGGAGGGCCGGATACG. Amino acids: CSARSLRAGGPDT. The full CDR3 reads CSARSLRAGGPDTQYF.

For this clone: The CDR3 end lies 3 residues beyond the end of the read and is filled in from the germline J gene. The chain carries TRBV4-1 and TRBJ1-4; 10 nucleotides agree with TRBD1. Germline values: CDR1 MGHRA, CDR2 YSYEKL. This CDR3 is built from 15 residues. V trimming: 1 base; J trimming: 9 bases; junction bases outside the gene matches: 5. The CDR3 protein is CASSQVWDRGKKLFF. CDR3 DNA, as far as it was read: TGCGCCAGCAGCCAAGTATGGGACAGGGGAAAAAAA.

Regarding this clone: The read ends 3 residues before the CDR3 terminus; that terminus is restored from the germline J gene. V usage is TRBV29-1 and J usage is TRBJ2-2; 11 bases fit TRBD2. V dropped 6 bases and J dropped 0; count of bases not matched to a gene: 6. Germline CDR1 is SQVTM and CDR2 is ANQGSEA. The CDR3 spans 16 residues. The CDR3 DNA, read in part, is TGCAGCGTCCGATTAGCGGGAGGGCCGAACACCGGGGAG. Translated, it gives CSVRLAGGPNTGE. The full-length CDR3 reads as CSVRLAGGPNTGELFF.

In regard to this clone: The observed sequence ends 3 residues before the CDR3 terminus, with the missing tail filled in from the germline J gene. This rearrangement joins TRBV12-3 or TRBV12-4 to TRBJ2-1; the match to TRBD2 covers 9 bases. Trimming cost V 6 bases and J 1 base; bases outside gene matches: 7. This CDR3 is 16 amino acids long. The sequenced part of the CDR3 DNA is TGTGCCAGCAGCTCCCGTGCGGGGGGGTCCTACAATGAG. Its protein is CASSSRAGGSYNE. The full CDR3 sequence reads CASSSRAGGSYNEQFF.

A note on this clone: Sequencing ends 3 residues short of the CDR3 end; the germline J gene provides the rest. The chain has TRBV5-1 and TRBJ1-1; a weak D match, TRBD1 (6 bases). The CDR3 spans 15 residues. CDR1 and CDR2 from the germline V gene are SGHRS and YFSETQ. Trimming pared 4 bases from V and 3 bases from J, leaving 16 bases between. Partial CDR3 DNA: TGCGCCAGCAGCGATACAGGGAGGGAGTACACTGAA. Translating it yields CASSDTGREYTE. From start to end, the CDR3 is CASSDTGREYTEAFF.